Following are 20 T cell receptor beta chains from one sample sequenced in a study of blood T cell repertoires in COVID-19. The data were produced by immunoSEQ multiplex PCR, yet TCRdb's version contains in-frame clones alone and is incomplete. Among about 210,000 clones, about 80% were seen once, and the ten largest hold about 7.2%. The sample comprised peripheral blood. Receptor source: a man aged 55 to 70 with acute or convalescent COVID-19.

The rearrangement joins TRBV6-4 to TRBJ1-5; 10 bases match TRBD1. Per germline, CDR1 MRHNA and CDR2 SNTAGT. V shed 2 bases, J shed 0 bases, and the junction held 4 bases outside the gene matches. CDR3 length equals 17 residues. The CDR3 loop reads CASSDGTGARSNQPQHF. In DNA form, the CDR3 reads TGTGCCAGCAGTGACGGGACAGGGGCCCGTAGCAATCAGCCCCAGCATTTT.

The rearrangement joins TRBV11-2 to TRBJ1-5; D is undetermined. This CDR3 region has 14 residues. Trimming pared 0 bases from V and 2 bases from J, leaving 5 bases between. Germline V CDR1 and CDR2: SGHAT, FQNNGV. CDR3 nucleotides: TGTGCCAGCAGCTTAGATCAGGGCAATCAGCCCCAGCATTTT. Translated: CASSLDQGNQPQHF.

A remark on this clone: Other DNA sequences in the sample encode the same CDR3. The chain combines TRBV9 with TRBJ2-3; no definite D call. Germline V gene data show CDR1 as SGDLS and CDR2 as YYNGEE. V lost 2 bases, J lost 2 bases, and 9 bases lay in between. The CDR3 is 14 residues long. CDR3 sequence reads: CASSVRTSTDTQYF. DNA of the CDR3: TGTGCCAGCAGCGTTAGAACCTCCACAGATACGCAGTATTTT.

The chain is built from TRBV6-5 and TRBJ1-3, with D perhaps TRBD1 (5 bases). Germline V CDR1 and CDR2: MNHEY, SVGAGI. The CDR3 loop spans 13 amino acids. V was shortened by 6 bases and J by 7 bases, with 13 bases between the two germline ends. Here the CDR3 DNA reads TGTGCCAGCAGGGACCAGGGAGGGAACACCATATATTTT. Translating it yields CASRDQGGNTIYF.

V usage is TRBV24-1 and J usage is TRBJ2-1, with 15 bases matching TRBD2. The J segment lost 2 bases and the V segment lost 4 bases, leaving 8 bases of the junction unmatched. Germline CDR1 KGHDR, CDR2 SFDVKD. CDR3 length: 19 residues. Here the CDR3 reads CATSDRTSGRGVTYNEQFF. CDR3 nucleotide sequence: TGTGCCACCAGTGACCGGACTAGCGGGAGGGGGGTAACCTACAATGAGCAGTTCTTC.

In its sample, this clone was seen once. The chain uses TRBV7-3 and TRBJ2-3, with 8 bases identical to TRBD1. Germline assignment: CDR1 SGHTA and CDR2 FQGTGA. V dropped 5 bases and J dropped 5; count of bases not matched to a gene: 3. The CDR3 contains 13 residues. Here the CDR3 DNA reads TGTGCCAGCAGCCTAGACAGGGGAGATACGCAGTATTTT. It translates to CASSLDRGDTQYF. The full variable domain, its missing parts supplied by reference TRBV7-3 and TRBJ2-3, is GAGVSQTPSNKVTEKGKYVELRCDPISGHTALYWYRQSLGQGPEFLIYFQGTGAADDSGLPNDRFFAVRPEGSVSTLKIQRTERGDSAVYLCASSLDRGDTQYFGPGTRLTVL.

This chain connects TRBV10-3 to TRBJ1-2, with D possibly TRBD1 on 6 matching bases. Germline V gene data show CDR1 as ENHRY and CDR2 as SYGVKD. The CDR3 is 20 amino acids. V lost 0 bases, J lost 6 bases, and 29 bases lay in between. In DNA form, the CDR3 reads TGTGCCATCAGTGAGTCAATAGAGGGAGTTGATCTCAGGGGAGGGAATGGCTACACCTTC. Residues: CAISESIEGVDLRGGNGYTF.

The chain employs TRBV9 and TRBJ2-1; 9 bases align to TRBD1. Unmatched junction bases numbered 9, after V lost 4 bases and J lost 7 bases. The germline V gene has CDR1 SGDLS and CDR2 YYNGEE. The CDR3 totals 15 residues. CDR3 coding DNA: TGTGCCAGCAGCACCGGACAGGGGCGCGGAAATGAGCAGTTCTTC. It codes for CASSTGQGRGNEQFF.

The chain joins TRBV12-3 or TRBV12-4 to TRBJ1-2; D is ambiguous. The V end was cut by 6 bases, the J end by 7 bases, with 9 bases between. The CDR3 contains 11 residues. As DNA, the CDR3 is TGTGCCAGCAGCCTGTCGTTTGGCTACACCTTC. It specifies CASSLSFGYTF.

The genes are TRBV9 and TRBJ2-3; a possible D gene is TRBD1 (6 bases). Trimming took off 2 bases at V and 0 bases at J, with 10 bases between the two ends. Germline CDR1 is SGDLS and CDR2 is YYNGEE. The CDR3 has 15 amino acids. The CDR3 region is CASSVGQPSTDTQYF. CDR3 DNA: TGTGCCAGCAGCGTCGGACAGCCTAGCACAGATACGCAGTATTTT.

The chain couples TRBV19 to TRBJ1-1, with a tentative D call TRBD1 (5 bases). CDR3 length: 15 amino acids. The germline gives CDR1 LNHDA, CDR2 SQIVND (reference sequence). V was clipped by 1 base and J by 5 bases, with 14 bases between them. The CDR3 region has the DNA TGTGCCAGTAGTATAGTCAAGGGGCGAGAGACTGAAGCTTTCTTT. It codes for CASSIVKGRETEAFF.

The genes are TRBV5-1 and TRBJ2-7; possibly TRBD1 for D (6 bases). With 5 bases removed from V and 6 bases from J, the gap between germline ends came to 15 bases. The CDR3 extends over 13 amino acids. Germline V gene sequence: CDR1 SGHRS, CDR2 YFSETQ. DNA of the CDR3: TGCGCCAGCAGAGAGGGGGTAGGTAGCGAGCAGTACTTC. The encoded protein is CASREGVGSEQYF.

This chain connects TRBV3-1 (or the pseudogene TRBV3-2) to TRBJ2-3; 9 positions match TRBD2. Per germline, CDR1 LGHDT and CDR2 YNNKEL (reference sequence). The trim removed 1 base at V and 6 bases at J, leaving 5 bases unmatched. The CDR3 has 15 amino acids. CDR3 bases: TGTGCCAGCAGCCAAGGTGGCGGGAGGGCGGATACGCAGTATTTT. Translation: CASSQGGGRADTQYF.

V gene TRBV29-1 combines with J gene TRBJ2-7; D uncertain. V dropped 6 bases and J dropped 0 bases, with 6 bases sitting between them. The V gene's germline CDR1 is SQVTM and CDR2 ANQGSEA. This CDR3 is built from 11 residues. CDR3 DNA: TGCAGCGTGAGCCGCTCCTACGAGCAGTACTTC. This translates into CSVSRSYEQYF.

The chain couples TRBV11-1 to TRBJ2-3; the match to TRBD2 covers 7 bases. With V trimmed by 6 bases and J by 4 bases, 13 bases remained unmatched. Germline values: CDR1 SGHAT, CDR2 FQDESV (reference sequence). This CDR3 has 16 residues. The CDR3 DNA reads TGTGCCAGCAGTTTGGACGGGACTACCTACTCAGATACGCAGTATTTT. Its translation is CASSLDGTTYSDTQYF.

This chain connects TRBV9 to TRBJ2-6, with 7 bases identical to TRBD1. The CDR3 spans 16 residues. J lost 0 bases, V lost 4 bases, and 4 bases had no gene match. Germline loops: CDR1 SGDLS, CDR2 YYNGEE. The DNA of the CDR3 is TGTGCCAGCAGCATATCAGGGGGCTCTGGGGCCAACGTCCTGACTTTC. Protein product: CASSISGGSGANVLTF.

The chain is built from TRBV4-1 and TRBJ2-2, with TRBD2 as a possible D gene (6 bases). The germline CDR1 and CDR2 sequences are MGHRA and YSYEKL. The V and J ends lost 2 bases and 2 bases respectively, with 9 bases between them. This CDR3 has 15 amino acids. CDR3 in amino acids: CASSQLAVNTGELFF. CDR3 sequence (DNA): TGCGCCAGCAGCCAATTAGCGGTTAACACCGGGGAGCTGTTTTTT.

This clone was counted only a few times. The rearrangement uses TRBV2 and TRBJ2-7; no firm D call. V was clipped by 6 bases and J by 0 bases, with 6 bases between them. CDR3 length equals 12 residues. Germline CDR1 reads SNHLY; CDR2 reads FYNNEI. The CDR3 is CASSDFSYEQYF. The CDR3 DNA reads TGTGCCAGCAGCGACTTCTCCTACGAGCAGTACTTC.

The chain carries TRBV7-2 and TRBJ2-5; 13 bases align to TRBD2. The J segment lost 5 bases and the V segment lost 5 bases, leaving 5 bases of the junction unmatched. Germline lookup yields CDR1 SGHTA and CDR2 FQGNSA. The CDR3 loop spans 15 amino acids. CDR3 amino acids: CASSTTSGRAETQYF. CDR3 coding DNA: TGTGCCAGCAGCACCACTAGCGGGAGGGCCGAGACCCAGTACTTC.

The chain joins TRBV5-4 to TRBJ1-3, with D uncertain. This CDR3 contains 15 residues. From germline, CDR1 is SGHNT and CDR2 YYREEE (reference sequence). The V end lost 4 bases, the J end lost 0 bases, and 11 bases lay between the germline ends. In nucleotides, the CDR3 is TGTGCCAGCAGCAAGCCCCCCGGCTCTGGAAACACCATATATTTT. Protein sequence: CASSKPPGSGNTIYF. The variable domain in full, with the rest retrieved from reference TRBV5-4 and TRBJ1-3, is ETGVTQSPTHLIKTRGQQVTLRCSSQSGHNTVSWYQQALGQGPQFIFQYYREEENGRGNFPPRFSGLQFPNYSSELNVNALELDDSALYLCASSKPPGSGNTIYFGEGSWLTVV.